The 7 T cell receptor beta chains presented below share a single source sample, sequenced in a study of blood T cell repertoires in COVID-19. The assay was immunoSEQ multiplex PCR, and TCRdb's table has in-frame clones only and misses some. This repertoire shows over 65,000 clones, roughly 82% found once; its top ten account for around 16%. Sample: peripheral blood. Receptors originate from a man older than 75 with active COVID-19.

This chain joins TRBV6-5 and TRBJ2-3; 7 bases fit TRBD1. Trimming removed 7 bases from V and 6 bases from J; junction bases left unmatched: 10. Germline-derived CDR1 and CDR2 are MNHEY and SVGAGI. The CDR3 sequence is 14 residues long. The CDR3 loop is CASTPSRGFDTQYF. The CDR3 nucleotides are TGTGCCAGCACCCCGAGCAGGGGGTTCGATACGCAGTATTTT.

This chain links TRBV12-3 or TRBV12-4 with TRBJ2-2; D is unresolved. The CDR3 loop spans 12 amino acids. With 4 bases removed from V and 7 bases from J, the gap between germline ends came to 7 bases. Written as DNA, the CDR3 is TGTGCCAGCAGTTCGAGTCACGGGGAGCTGTTTTTT. Translation gives CASSSSHGELFF.

The CDR3 loop reads CASRLMEPGGGGYTF. DNA for the CDR3: TGTGCCAGTAGGCTTATGGAACCAGGGGGAGGCGGCTACACCTTC. This chain joins TRBV19 and TRBJ1-2; 7 bases agree with TRBD1. Germline V gives CDR1 LNHDA, CDR2 SQIVND (reference sequence). V gave up 6 bases and J gave up 8 bases; unmatched junction bases: 15. The CDR3 covers 15 residues.

The chain carries TRBV27 and TRBJ2-1; D is ambiguous. The CDR3 contains 12 residues. Trimming pared 6 bases from V and 7 bases from J, leaving 10 bases between. Germline V gene lookup returns CDR1 MNHEY and CDR2 SMNVEV (reference sequence). For the CDR3, the DNA is TGTGCCAGCAGCAAAGTACAGAATGAGCAGTTCTTC. Encoded protein: CASSKVQNEQFF.

This clone was seen only once. The chain recombines TRBV7-2 with TRBJ2-5, with D unclear. The V and J ends lost 3 bases and 5 bases respectively, with 10 bases between them. This CDR3 contains 13 residues. Germline V gene lookup returns CDR1 SGHTA and CDR2 FQGNSA. The CDR3 reads CASSFSPTETQYF. The CDR3 DNA sequence: TGTGCCAGCAGCTTTAGCCCCACTGAGACCCAGTACTTC.

Only one count was recorded for this clone. The rearrangement uses TRBV5-5 and TRBJ1-1; the D is unclear. The CDR3 consists of 16 residues. The V and J ends lost 4 bases and 0 bases respectively, with 16 bases between them. CDR1 is SGHKS, CDR2 YYEKEE, per germline (reference sequence). The CDR3 reads CASSRREGGMNTEAFF. CDR3 DNA sequence: TGTGCCAGCAGCAGGCGGGAGGGAGGAATGAACACTGAAGCTTTCTTT.

This clone was seen a few times. V gene TRBV4-3 combines with J gene TRBJ2-3, with TRBD2 matching 9 bases. The CDR3 is 14 amino acids. J lost 4 bases, V lost 7 bases, and 6 bases had no gene match. Germline CDR1 and CDR2: LGHNA and YSLEER. CDR3 in amino acids: CASKDSGRSDTQYF. For the CDR3, the DNA is TGCGCCAGCAAGGACAGCGGGAGGTCAGATACGCAGTATTTT.